This is a list of T cell receptor beta chains from one sample in a study of human T cells and chemical hapten exposure. TCRdb re-derived calls from the RACE reads in MiXCR, one entry per CDR3 protein. The data contain about 34,000 distinct CDR3 sequences, 6% to 7% of them singletons. Sequenced material: whole blood, taken in connection with sensitization to the hapten diphenylcyclopropenone (DPC). These receptors came from a young woman with alopecia areata. Some clones in this sample may be carry-over from other donors' samples. The CDR3 runs from the conserved cysteine through the conserved F or W. Each record gives: clone size, D gene, J gene, V gene, CDR3 DNA, CDR3 protein. D genes are given only for firm matches. For some rows the clone size is stated as once, few or many, or as a class when expanded; others skip it.

few | TRBD1 | TRBJ1-4 | TRBV19 | TGTGCCAGTGCCCGGGACAGGAATGAAAAACTGTTTTTT | CASARDRNEKLFF
many | . | TRBJ2-7 | TRBV12-3/TRBV12-4 | TGTGCCAGCAGTTATCGGGGCTACGAGCAGTACTTC | CASSYRGYEQYF
. | TRBD1 | TRBJ1-5 | TRBV6-2/TRBV6-3 | TGTGCCAGCAGTTGGGACAGGGGCAATCAGCCCCAGCATTTT | CASSWDRGNQPQHF
many | TRBD1 | TRBJ1-4 | TRBV12-3/TRBV12-4 | TGTGCCAGCAGTCCCAGGACAGGGGATGAAAAACTGTTTTTT | CASSPRTGDEKLFF
few | . | TRBJ2-3 | TRBV2 | TGTGCCAGCAGTGTTAGGGACCCCGACACAGATACGCAGTATTTT | CASSVRDPDTDTQYF
many | . | TRBJ1-6 | TRBV5-1 | TGCGCCAGCAGCTTGAGCGGGAACTCCTATAATTCACCCCTCCACTTT | CASSLSGNSYNSPLHF
few | TRBD1 | TRBJ1-2 | TRBV7-2 | TGTGCCAGCAGCTTGGACACAGGGGGCCCTAACTATGGCTACACCTTC | CASSLDTGGPNYGYTF
many | . | TRBJ2-3 | TRBV28 | TGTGCCAGCAGCCGGGGAGGGACAGCCGGAACCAATACGCAGTATTTT | CASSRGGTAGTNTQYF
few | . | TRBJ2-3 | TRBV12-3/TRBV12-4 | TGTGCCAGCAGTTTGGGCAATCCAAATACGCAGTATTTT | CASSLGNPNTQYF
many | TRBD2 | TRBJ2-7 | TRBV20-1 | TGCAGTGCTAGATTCGCGGGGGGAGTAAGCTCCTACGAGCAGTACTTC | CSARFAGGVSSYEQYF
many | . | TRBJ2-5 | TRBV6-5 | TGTGCCAGCAACTCCGAGCCTACCCAGTACTTC | CASNSEPTQYF
few | . | TRBJ2-7 | TRBV20-1 | TGCAGTGCCTCCTCCGGGACTTTCTTCCTTTCCTACGAGCAGTACTTC | CSASSGTFFLSYEQYF
few | . | TRBJ2-5 | TRBV6-2/TRBV6-3 | TGTGCCAGCACCAAAAAGTGGGGTTCGGAGACCCAGTACTTC | CASTKKWGSETQYF
few | TRBD1 | TRBJ2-7 | TRBV7-2 | TGTGCCAGCAGCTTATTTGGACAGGGTGAGGACGAGCAGTACTTC | CASSLFGQGEDEQYF
many | . | TRBJ2-2 | TRBV24-1 | TGTGCCACCAGTTGGGGGAGCAACACCGGGGAGCTGTTTTTT | CATSWGSNTGELFF
many | TRBD2 | TRBJ2-1 | TRBV6-1 | TGTGCCAGCAGTGAACGGAGGACTAGCGGGGGGGCCAATGAGCAGTTCTTC | CASSERRTSGGANEQFF
many | TRBD2 | TRBJ2-7 | TRBV28 | TGTGCCAGCAGTTTCAGGGGACTAGCTGGCTACGAGCAGTACTTC | CASSFRGLAGYEQYF
many | TRBD1 | TRBJ1-2 | TRBV3-1 | TGTGCCAGCAGCTCCGGACAGGGAGACTATGGCTACACCTTC | CASSSGQGDYGYTF
. | . | TRBJ1-3 | TRBV18 | TGTGCCAGCTCACCGAGTGGCTCTGGAAACACCATATATTTT | CASSPSGSGNTIYF
few | . | TRBJ2-2 | TRBV12-3/TRBV12-4 | TGTGCCAGCAACCCGCAGGGAGCCGGGGAGCTGTTTTTT | CASNPQGAGELFF
few | . | TRBJ2-7 | TRBV12-3/TRBV12-4 | TGTGCCAGCAGCCCAGGGACCGAAACCTACGAGCAGTACTTC | CASSPGTETYEQYF
many | . | TRBJ1-2 | TRBV5-5 | TGTGCCAGCAGCCAAGGACAGCTCTATGGCTACACCTTC | CASSQGQLYGYTF
few | . | TRBJ2-5 | TRBV12-3/TRBV12-4 | TGTGCCAGCAGGGCGGGACTCAGAAAAGAGTCCCAGTACTTC | CASRAGLRKESQYF
few | . | TRBJ2-1 | TRBV5-1 | TGCGCCAGCAGCTTGGGGGGGGACCTCAATGAGCAGTTCTTC | CASSLGGDLNEQFF
. | . | TRBJ1-1 | TRBV6-2/TRBV6-3 | TGTGCCAGCAGTTATGGGCACCGGGTTGTTGGCACTGAAGCTTTCTTT | CASSYGHRVVGTEAFF
few | . | TRBJ2-5 | TRBV19 | TGTGCCAGTTCCGGGACTGTCTTCCAAGAGACCCAGTACTTC | CASSGTVFQETQYF
. | . | TRBJ1-1 | TRBV5-1 | TGCGCCAGCAGCTTGGGGTCGACCAACACTGAAGCTTTCTTT | CASSLGSTNTEAFF
. | . | TRBJ2-2 | TRBV5-1 | TGCGCCAGCAGCTTGGAGGGGCAGGCGAACACCGGGGAGCTGTTTTTT | CASSLEGQANTGELFF
many | TRBD2 | TRBJ2-5 | TRBV29-1 | TGCAGCGTTGATGGCCTAGCGGGGGGAAGTGAGACCCAGTACTTC | CSVDGLAGGSETQYF
. | . | TRBJ1-1 | TRBV7-2 | TGTGCCAGCAGCACGAATATGAACACTGAAGCTTTCTTT | CASSTNMNTEAFF
few | TRBD1 | TRBJ1-2 | TRBV29-1 | TGCAGCGTGCCGACAGGGGGCCAGGAAGGCTACACCTTC | CSVPTGGQEGYTF
. | . | TRBJ2-2 | TRBV19 | TGTGCCAGTAGTATCGGGACCGGGGAGCTGTTTTTT | CASSIGTGELFF
. | TRBD2 | TRBJ2-5 | TRBV7-2 | TGTGCCAGCTCAAATCCGGGGGGAGGGGAGACCCAGTACTTC | CASSNPGGGETQYF
few | TRBD1 | TRBJ1-6 | TRBV11-2 | TGTGCCAGCAGCTTAGCAGGGGGGGCCGCAGGGGTATCACCCCTCCACTTT | CASSLAGGAAGVSPLHF
. | . | TRBJ1-6 | TRBV28 | TGTGCCAGCAGTTTAGCAAGGGGACCATATTCACCCCTCCACTTT | CASSLARGPYSPLHF
. | . | TRBJ1-3 | TRBV27 | TGTGCCAGCCACCGGGGAGGAGAAGGAAACACCATATATTTT | CASHRGGEGNTIYF
many | . | TRBJ1-2 | TRBV9 | TGTGCCAGCAGCGTAGACCAGGGGACCTATGGCTACACCTTC | CASSVDQGTYGYTF
few | . | TRBJ1-5 | TRBV28 | TGTGCCAGCAGCGGCAATCAGCCCCAGCATTTT | CASSGNQPQHF
few | . | TRBJ2-3 | TRBV7-2 | TGTGCCAGCACCACCGAGGGCTCAGATACGCAGTATTTT | CASTTEGSDTQYF
. | . | TRBJ1-5 | TRBV15 | TGTGCCACCAGCAGAGGGACCGCTAGCAATCAGCCCCAGCATTTT | CATSRGTASNQPQHF
few | TRBD1 | TRBJ1-1 | TRBV4-2 | TGTGCCAGCAGCCGTTACTACGGGACAGCGGAAAAAATGAACACTGAAGCTTTCTTT | CASSRYYGTAEKMNTEAFF
many | . | TRBJ1-5 | TRBV6-1 | TGTGCCAGCAGCGACGGGGGGTTTCGGGTCAATCAGCCCCAGCATTTT | CASSDGGFRVNQPQHF
few | . | TRBJ2-7 | TRBV20-1 | TGCAGTGCTAGAGGTCCAGGGCAGTTCTACGAGCAGTACTTC | CSARGPGQFYEQYF
few | TRBD1 | TRBJ1-5 | TRBV4-1 | TGCGCCAGCAGCCTTGGACAGGGGGCCTATAGCAATCAGCCCCAGCATTTT | CASSLGQGAYSNQPQHF
. | TRBD1 | TRBJ2-2 | TRBV5-5 | TGTGTCAGCAGTCCGACAGGGGGGCTCACCGGGGAGCTGTTTTTT | CVSSPTGGLTGELFF
. | . | TRBJ2-6 | TRBV6-2/TRBV6-3 | TGTGCCAGCAGACAACGACAAGTAGGGGCGTCTGGGGCCAACGTCCTGACTTTC | CASRQRQVGASGANVLTF
few | . | TRBJ1-1 | TRBV28 | TGTGCCAGCAGGGGGACACTGAACACTGAAGCTTTCTTT | CASRGTLNTEAFF
few | . | TRBJ1-1 | TRBV4-1 | TGCGCCAGCTTAGGGGATAGGCCTGAAGCTTTCTTT | CASLGDRPEAFF
few | . | TRBJ2-7 | TRBV6-2/TRBV6-3 | TGTGCCAGCAGTTATGGGCCTAACTCGGGGTACTTC | CASSYGPNSGYF
few | . | TRBJ1-4 | TRBV4-1 | TGCGCCAGCAGCCAGGGGACGTACGAAAAACTGTTTTTT | CASSQGTYEKLFF
. | . | TRBJ2-7 | TRBV30 | TGTGCCTGGAGTGTCTCGGGCCTCCACGAGCAGTACTTC | CAWSVSGLHEQYF
. | . | TRBJ2-1 | TRBV7-7 | TGTGCTAGCAGCACCTTGGGGGGCGTTTACAATGAGCAGTTCTTC | CASSTLGGVYNEQFF
few | . | TRBJ1-1 | TRBV6-2/TRBV6-3 | TGTGCCAGCAGTTACAGAAACAGGGCCACTGAAGCTTTCTTT | CASSYRNRATEAFF
few | . | TRBJ2-7 | TRBV9 | TGTGCCAGCAGCCCCAGGGACCGCTCCTACGAGCAGTACTTC | CASSPRDRSYEQYF
. | TRBD2 | TRBJ2-3 | TRBV5-1 | TGCGCCAGCAGTCTGCTAGCGGGGGTCACAGATACGCAGTATTTT | CASSLLAGVTDTQYF
. | TRBD1 | TRBJ2-7 | TRBV4-2 | TGTGCCAGCAGCCAGGCCCGGGACAGGGCAGCCGAGCAGTACTTC | CASSQARDRAAEQYF
few | . | TRBJ1-2 | TRBV29-1 | TGCAGCGTTGAACAGGATGGCTACACCTTC | CSVEQDGYTF
. | . | TRBJ1-5 | TRBV28 | TGTGCCAGCAGGGCGGGCAACGGAAATCAGCCCCAGCATTTT | CASRAGNGNQPQHF
few | . | TRBJ1-5 | TRBV18 | TGTGCCAGCTCACAACAGGGCAATCAGCCCCAGCATTTT | CASSQQGNQPQHF